Listed below are T cell receptor beta chains from one sample, sequenced in a study of graft-versus-host responses after intestinal transplantation. Their target antigens are unknown. Only in-frame clones appear in the TCRdb table, and some are missing; sequencing was by immunoSEQ multiplex PCR. This table holds 90,000 to 130,000 clones, 90% to 95% found once. Sequenced material: unstimulated CD8+ T cells sorted from spleen or lymph node cells, taken before transplant. The receptors were gathered from a human donor who was the organ donor for an intestinal transplant. The CDR3 runs from the conserved cysteine through the conserved F or W. The D gene is left open where the match is weak. Size is stated for part of the rows, as once, few or many counts, or as a class when the clone is expanded.

D: TRBD2; J: TRBJ2-1; size: once; V: TRBV19; CDR3: CASRRGLAPNEQFF; DNA: TGTGCCAGTAGAAGGGGACTAGCCCCCAATGAGCAGTTCTTC
D: TRBD2; J: TRBJ2-1; size: -; V: TRBV14; CDR3: CASSQAGGRVNNEQFF; DNA: TGTGCCAGCAGCCAAGCCGGCGGGAGGGTGAACAATGAGCAGTTCTTC
D: -; J: TRBJ2-2; size: -; V: TRBV7-9; CDR3: CASSSHRDYTGELFF; DNA: TGTGCCAGCAGCTCTCACAGGGACTACACCGGGGAGCTGTTTTTT
D: TRBD1; J: TRBJ2-7; size: -; V: TRBV9; CDR3: CASSDGQGPAYEQYF; DNA: TGTGCCAGCAGCGATGGACAGGGTCCCGCCTACGAGCAGTACTTC
D: -; J: TRBJ1-2; size: -; V: TRBV28; CDR3: CASSFGSGYTF; DNA: TGTGCCAGCAGTTTTGGAAGTGGCTACACCTTC
D: -; J: TRBJ2-6; size: -; V: TRBV14; CDR3: CASSHLSGANVLTF; DNA: TGTGCCAGCAGCCACCTCTCTGGGGCCAACGTCCTGACTTTC
D: -; J: TRBJ2-3; size: -; V: TRBV5-1; CDR3: CASSLGQGVITDTQYF; DNA: TGCGCCAGCAGCTTGGGGCAGGGAGTCATTACAGATACGCAGTATTTT
D: -; J: TRBJ1-1; size: -; V: TRBV11-2; CDR3: CASSPPPEFAEAFF; DNA: TGTGCCAGCAGCCCCCCCCCAGAGTTCGCTGAAGCTTTCTTT
D: TRBD2; J: TRBJ2-3; size: -; V: TRBV14; CDR3: CASSQEGAGGFTDTQYF; DNA: TGTGCCAGCAGCCAAGAAGGAGCGGGAGGGTTCACAGATACGCAGTATTTT
D: -; J: TRBJ1-3; size: -; V: TRBV29-1; CDR3: CSVEDTRRTLASDKKYSGNTIYF; DNA: TGCAGCGTTGAAGACACCAGACGTACTCTAGCTTCGGACAAGAAGTACTCTGGAAACACCATATATTTT
D: -; J: TRBJ2-4; size: -; V: TRBV10-1; CDR3: CASSRTTNIQYF; DNA: TGCGCCAGCAGCCGGACAACAAACATTCAGTACTTC
D: -; J: TRBJ1-4; size: -; V: TRBV29-1; CDR3: CSVEDWGPEKLFF; DNA: TGCAGCGTTGAAGATTGGGGGCCTGAAAAACTGTTTTTT
D: -; J: TRBJ2-1; size: -; V: TRBV11-3; CDR3: CASSFGSRSYNEQFF; DNA: TGTGCCAGCAGCTTCGGGAGTAGGTCCTACAATGAGCAGTTCTTC
D: -; J: TRBJ1-5; size: -; V: TRBV4-2; CDR3: CASSQYTGSNQPQHF; DNA: TGTGCCAGCAGCCAATACACAGGGTCCAATCAGCCCCAGCATTTT
D: TRBD1; J: TRBJ1-4; size: -; V: TRBV6-5; CDR3: CASSYSGQGGKLFF; DNA: TGTGCCAGCAGTTACTCGGGACAGGGGGGAAAACTGTTTTTT
D: TRBD1; J: TRBJ1-4; size: -; V: TRBV19; CDR3: CASSTDADRAVGVGTNEKLFF; DNA: TGTGCCAGTTCAACTGATGCCGACAGGGCCGTCGGTGTAGGAACTAATGAAAAACTGTTTTTT
D: -; J: TRBJ2-1; size: -; V: TRBV15; CDR3: CATSRDFGVSYNEQFF; DNA: TGTGCCACCAGCAGAGATTTCGGCGTCTCCTACAATGAGCAGTTCTTC
D: -; J: TRBJ2-7; size: -; V: TRBV4-2; CDR3: CASSQVTSSSYEQYF; DNA: TGTGCCAGCAGCCAGGTTACTAGTAGCTCCTACGAGCAGTACTTC
D: -; J: TRBJ1-1; size: -; V: TRBV5-1; CDR3: CASSLGTNTEAFF; DNA: TGCGCCAGCAGCTTGGGGACGAACACTGAAGCTTTCTTT
D: -; J: TRBJ1-1; size: -; V: TRBV30; CDR3: CAWRVYDRRFHEAFF; DNA: TGTGCCTGGAGAGTCTATGACAGACGTTTCCACGAGGCTTTCTTT
D: -; J: TRBJ2-5; size: -; V: TRBV5-1; CDR3: CASSLATSRGAVETQYF; DNA: TGCGCCAGCAGCTTGGCTACCAGCCGGGGGGCGGTAGAGACCCAGTACTTC
D: TRBD2; J: TRBJ2-3; size: -; V: TRBV7-2; CDR3: CASSLEAGVADTQYF; DNA: TGTGCCAGCAGCTTAGAGGCGGGAGTGGCAGATACGCAGTATTTT
D: -; J: TRBJ2-7; size: -; V: TRBV4-1; CDR3: CASSPLGGGTYEQYF; DNA: TGCGCCAGCAGCCCCCTAGGGGGAGGGACCTACGAGCAGTACTTC
D: -; J: TRBJ2-7; size: -; V: TRBV7-9; CDR3: CASSRMTEIGYEQYF; DNA: TGTGCCAGCAGCCGGATGACCGAGATTGGATACGAGCAGTACTTC
D: -; J: TRBJ2-7; size: -; V: TRBV27; CDR3: CASSPYDSYEQYF; DNA: TGTGCCAGCAGTCCATACGACTCCTACGAGCAGTACTTC
D: -; J: TRBJ2-3; size: -; V: TRBV11-2; CDR3: CASWGFPADTQYF; DNA: TGTGCCAGCTGGGGCTTTCCCGCAGATACGCAGTATTTT
D: -; J: TRBJ2-7; size: -; V: TRBV28; CDR3: CASSETGYEQYF; DNA: TGTGCCAGCAGTGAGACTGGCTACGAGCAGTACTTC
D: -; J: TRBJ2-1; size: -; V: TRBV15; CDR3: CATSRDLTASYNEQFF; DNA: TGTGCCACCAGCAGAGATCTGACGGCCTCCTACAATGAGCAGTTCTTC
D: -; J: TRBJ2-6; size: once; V: TRBV4-1; CDR3: CASSQDSRGANVLTF; DNA: TGCGCCAGCAGCCAAGACTCTAGGGGGGCCAACGTCCTGACTTTC
D: -; J: TRBJ2-7; size: -; V: TRBV6-5; CDR3: CASSAGHSYEQYF; DNA: TGTGCCAGCAGTGCTGGACACTCCTACGAGCAGTACTTC
D: TRBD2; J: TRBJ2-1; size: once; V: TRBV6-5; CDR3: CASSEEREWGEQFF; DNA: TGTGCCAGCAGTGAAGAGCGGGAGTGGGGGGAGCAGTTCTTC
D: TRBD2; J: TRBJ2-2; size: -; V: TRBV7-4; CDR3: CASSGTGTSGSSNTGELFF; DNA: TGTGCCAGCAGCGGCACCGGGACTAGCGGGAGCTCGAACACCGGGGAGCTGTTTTTT
D: -; J: TRBJ2-7; size: -; V: TRBV15; CDR3: CATSRERANSYEQYF; DNA: TGTGCCACCAGCAGAGAGAGGGCGAACTCCTACGAGCAGTACTTC
D: -; J: TRBJ1-2; size: -; V: TRBV27; CDR3: CASSLIGTDYGYTF; DNA: TGTGCCAGCAGTTTAATCGGGACTGACTATGGCTACACCTTC
D: -; J: TRBJ1-1; size: -; V: TRBV5-4; CDR3: CASSLPNTEAFF; DNA: TGTGCCAGCAGCTTGCCGAACACTGAAGCTTTCTTT
D: TRBD2; J: TRBJ2-7; size: -; V: TRBV10-3; CDR3: CAIRGGDQTTVHEQYF; DNA: TGTGCCATCAGGGGAGGGGACCAAACGACAGTGCACGAGCAGTACTTC
D: -; J: TRBJ1-4; size: -; V: TRBV2; CDR3: CASKGRVGTNEKLFF; DNA: TGTGCCAGCAAAGGCAGGGTAGGAACTAATGAAAAACTGTTTTTT
D: TRBD1; J: TRBJ2-7; size: -; V: TRBV6-5; CDR3: CASRRQGEQYF; DNA: TGTGCCAGCAGGAGACAGGGCGAGCAGTACTTC
D: -; J: TRBJ2-7; size: once; V: TRBV4-1; CDR3: CASSLGVYTYEQYF; DNA: TGCGCCAGCAGCCTAGGCGTCTACACCTACGAGCAGTACTTC
D: TRBD2; J: TRBJ2-7; size: -; V: TRBV6-5; CDR3: CASSYLLAGEDEQYF; DNA: TGTGCCAGCAGTTACTTGTTGGCGGGAGAGGATGAGCAGTACTTC
D: TRBD2; J: TRBJ2-3; size: -; V: TRBV27; CDR3: CASTKREGADTQYF; DNA: TGTGCCAGCACAAAGCGGGAGGGGGCAGATACGCAGTATTTT
D: -; J: TRBJ2-5; size: -; V: TRBV30; CDR3: CACWGETQYF; DNA: TGTGCCTGTTGGGGGGAGACCCAGTACTTC
D: TRBD2; J: TRBJ2-2; size: -; V: TRBV27; CDR3: CASSHIPPREGGGELFF; DNA: TGTGCCAGCAGTCATATTCCCCCCCGGGAGGGCGGCGGGGAGCTGTTTTTT
D: TRBD2; J: TRBJ2-1; size: -; V: TRBV4-1; CDR3: CASSQILAGGVYNEQFF; DNA: TGCGCCAGCAGCCAAATTCTAGCGGGAGGGGTGTACAATGAGCAGTTCTTC
D: -; J: TRBJ2-2; size: -; V: TRBV5-1; CDR3: CASSGGADTGELFF; DNA: TGCGCCAGCAGCGGGGGCGCGGACACCGGGGAGCTGTTTTTT
D: -; J: TRBJ2-1; size: -; V: TRBV27; CDR3: CASSLRSYNEQFF; DNA: TGTGCCAGCAGTTTAAGGTCCTACAATGAGCAGTTCTTC
D: -; J: TRBJ1-1; size: -; V: TRBV19; CDR3: CASSILPWRTEAFF; DNA: TGTGCCAGTAGTATCTTACCCTGGAGGACTGAAGCTTTCTTT
D: -; J: TRBJ1-5; size: -; V: TRBV2; CDR3: CASSEAFGVISNQPQHF; DNA: TGTGCCAGCAGTGAAGCGTTTGGGGTAATTAGCAATCAGCCCCAGCATTTT